This T cell receptor (beta chain) was sequenced in a study of blood T cell repertoires in COVID-19. About the study: Acute and convalescent COVID-19 samples came from the United States, Italy and Spain. The analysed material was cDNA or gDNA that came from T cells, B-cell-depleted T cells, or PBMCs.

Participants' own reports of clinical history determined their cohort assignment. This CDR3 is built from 16 residues. CDR1 SGDLS and CDR2 YYNGEE come from the germline V gene. J gave up 2 bases and V 0 bases, and 5 bases lay outside the gene matches. The assay was immunoSEQ multiplex PCR, and TCRdb's table has in-frame clones only and misses some. The data hold 150,000 to 200,000 clones, with 70% to 90% observed a single time. The chain uses TRBV9 and TRBJ2-5; 9 nucleotides align to TRBD2. The receptor comes from a woman in her forties or fifties who had recovered from COVID-19. What was sequenced was PBMCs or T cells enriched from blood (not recorded which). CDR3 amino acids: CASSVEAGGRQETQYF. Written as DNA, the CDR3 is TGTGCCAGCAGCGTAGAAGCGGGGGGCAGACAAGAGACCCAGTACTTC.